One sample yielded the 20 T cell receptor beta chains listed below, sequenced in a study of T cells in Graves' hyperthyroidism and ophthalmopathy. RNA transcripts gave rise to amplified TCR beta CDR3 regions. The study used the HTBI primer set for a first-round RT-PCR of the TCR CDR3. TCRdb re-derived calls from the multiplex PCR reads in MiXCR, one entry per CDR3 protein. The table records almost 350,000 distinct CDR3 sequences, around a sixth of them present only once. Source material: blood. The receptors originated from a woman in her thirties or forties with Graves' ophthalmopathy.

This clonotype appeared many times. The rearrangement links TRBV28 to TRBJ1-1; D is perhaps TRBD1 (5 bases). The V end was cut by 6 bases, the J end by 5 bases, with 19 bases between. The CDR3 runs to 15 residues. Germline CDR1 and CDR2: MDHEN and SYDVKM. DNA of the CDR3: TGTGCCAGCAGGCGAAGGGACCTCCTGACGACTGAAGCTTTCTTT. This sequence encodes CASRRRDLLTTEAFF. The variable domain in full, with the rest retrieved from reference TRBV28 and TRBJ1-1, is DVKVTQSSRYLVKRTGEKVFLECVQDMDHENMFWYRQDPGLGLRLIYFSYDVKMKEKGDIPEGYSVSREKKERFSLILESASTNQTSMYLCASRRRDLLTTEAFFGQGTRLTVV.

CDR3 coding DNA: TGTGCCACCAGCAGAGGGACAGGGAAGGAGACCCAGTACTTC. This sequence encodes CATSRGTGKETQYF. The chain is built from TRBV15 and TRBJ2-5; 8 bases match TRBD1. The ends lost 1 base at V and 5 bases at J; junction bases unmatched: 3. CDR1 and CDR2 from the germline V gene are LNHNV and YYDKDF (reference sequence). This CDR3 is built from 14 residues.

In this sample, this clonotype turned up once. This sequence joins TRBV27 and TRBJ1-5; D is unresolved. V was shortened by 1 base and J by 3 bases, with 10 bases between the two germline ends. The CDR3 runs 15 residues. Germline-derived CDR1 and CDR2 are MNHEY and SMNVEV (reference sequence). DNA for the CDR3: TGTGCCAGCAGTTTATTTGGGCAGGTCAATCAGCCCCAGCATTTT. This encodes CASSLFGQVNQPQHF.

This clonotype was seen many times. The gene calls are TRBV18 and TRBJ2-6, with D tentatively TRBD1 (5 bases). This CDR3 region has 16 residues. Germline CDR1 and CDR2: KGHSH and LQKENI. V was cut by 5 bases and J by 0 bases, with 11 bases left in between. Written as DNA, the CDR3 is TGTGCCAGCTCATTCACAGGTAGCTCTGGGGCCAACGTCCTGACTTTC. Translated: CASSFTGSSGANVLTF.

This clonotype was observed at least ten times. This chain joins TRBV20-1 and TRBJ1-5; unclear D gene. This CDR3 comprises 14 residues. Trimming took off 5 bases at V and 6 bases at J, with 17 bases between the two ends. Looked up from germline, CDR1 is DFQATT and CDR2 is SNEGSKA (reference sequence). The CDR3 sequence is CSAVDRSSAQPQHF. CDR3 sequence (DNA): TGCAGTGCTGTGGACCGATCCAGTGCTCAGCCCCAGCATTTT.

This clonotype was recorded at least ten times. This rearrangement joins TRBV7-9 to TRBJ1-2; 7 positions agree with TRBD1. Germline loops: CDR1 SEHNR, CDR2 FQNEAQ (reference sequence). The trim removed 6 bases at V and 8 bases at J, leaving 6 bases unmatched. This CDR3 has 12 amino acids. For the CDR3, the DNA is TGTGCCAGCAGAGAGGGGGCGCAAGGCTACACCTTC. It is translated as CASREGAQGYTF.

The chain recombines TRBV27 with TRBJ2-7; 10 bases line up with TRBD2. V was clipped by 7 bases and J by 6 bases; unmatched bases: 3. Germline V gene sequence: CDR1 MNHEY, CDR2 SMNVEV (reference sequence). The CDR3 is made up of 12 amino acids. This CDR3 reads CASTWTSGEQYF. The CDR3 bases are TGTGCCAGCACCTGGACTAGCGGCGAGCAGTACTTC.

This clonotype was seen many times. The genes are TRBV3-1 and TRBJ2-7, with D uncertain. Germline CDR1 LGHDT, CDR2 YNNKEL (reference sequence). The CDR3 runs 14 residues. V lost 4 bases to trimming and J lost 2 bases, with 12 bases between them. The CDR3 sequence: CASSPPHRTYEQYF. The CDR3 bases are TGTGCCAGCAGCCCCCCCCATCGGACCTACGAGCAGTACTTC.

This clonotype was picked up many times. The chain joins TRBV12-3 or TRBV12-4 to TRBJ1-3; D call uncertain. This CDR3 contains 16 residues. V shed 6 bases and J shed 0 bases, with 15 bases lying between them. The DNA of the CDR3 is TGTGCCAGCAGCTTTCAGGCAGGTCCCTCTGGAAACACCATATATTTT. Its protein product is CASSFQAGPSGNTIYF.

In its sample, this clonotype was seen many times. The chain is built from TRBV11-1 and TRBJ1-1; D is unclear. Germline V gene lookup returns CDR1 SGHAT and CDR2 FQDESV (reference sequence). V lost 5 bases and J 5 bases, leaving 12 bases between the germline ends. The CDR3 is 13 amino acids. The CDR3 is CASSPSWGTEAFF. Here the CDR3 DNA reads TGTGCCAGCAGCCCAAGTTGGGGTACTGAAGCTTTCTTT. Supplemented by reference TRBV11-1 and TRBJ1-1, the full variable domain reads EAEVAQSPRYKITEKSQAVAFWCDPISGHATLYWYRQILGQGPELLVQFQDESVVDDSQLPKDRFSAERLKGVDSTLKIQPAELGDSAMYLCASSPSWGTEAFFGQGTRLTVV.

The table lists this clonotype with many counts. The chain is built from TRBV10-3 and TRBJ1-2; tentatively, D is TRBD1 (5 bases). Trimming took 3 bases from V and 5 from J, leaving 10 bases between them. The CDR3 covers 13 residues. CDR1 and CDR2 from the germline V gene are ENHRY and SYGVKD. The CDR3 DNA reads as TGTGCCATCAGTGAAGACAGAGGATATGGCTACACCTTC. It specifies CAISEDRGYGYTF.

This clonotype occurred many times. The chain uses TRBV6-2 or TRBV6-3 and TRBJ2-7; D tentatively fits TRBD1 or TRBD2 (5 bases each). The CDR3 contains 13 residues. The germline CDR1 and CDR2 sequences are MNHEY and SVGEGT. With 10 bases removed from V and 6 bases from J, the gap between germline ends came to 19 bases. As DNA, the CDR3 is TGTGCCACCAGAGAAGAGGGTGGGGCCGAGCAGTACTTC. Amino acids: CATREEGGAEQYF.

The table lists this clonotype with many counts. This may come from a read error, since a much larger clone is one base off. Without the conserved terminal phenylalanine or tryptophan, this CDR3 likely stems from a read error. The chain joins TRBV12-3 or TRBV12-4 to TRBJ1-2; D is unclear. CDR3 length: 11 amino acids. Trimming removed 5 bases at V and 5 bases at J, with 6 bases between. The CDR3 DNA reads TGTGCCAGCAGTGGAGGGTATGGCTACACCATC. Translating gives CASSGGYGYTI.

This clonotype was counted at least ten times. The rearrangement uses TRBV6-1 and TRBJ2-7; the D gene is possibly TRBD1 (5 bases). The germline CDR1 and CDR2 sequences are MNHNS and SASEGT. V was trimmed by 6 bases and J by 3 bases, leaving 15 bases between them. The CDR3 runs 14 residues. CDR3 in amino acids: CASSLVGDDYEQYF. The CDR3 nucleotides read TGTGCCAGCAGCCTAGTAGGGGATGACTACGAGCAGTACTTC.

This clonotype was found many times. The chain joins TRBV6-4 to TRBJ1-1, with D possibly matching TRBD1 (5 bases). Germline V lookup: CDR1 MRHNA, CDR2 SNTAGT. CDR3 length: 12 amino acids. The V and J ends lost 5 bases and 11 bases respectively, with 15 bases between them. The DNA of the CDR3 is TGTGCCAGCAGTTACGGGGGTAGAGAGGCTTTCTTT. Its protein product is CASSYGGREAFF.

This clonotype was picked up many times. The V call is TRBV11-2, the J call TRBJ1-1; D not resolved. Deletions cut 1 base from V and 9 bases from J, with 9 bases between. This CDR3 region has 12 residues. Germline V gives CDR1 SGHAT, CDR2 FQNNGV. CDR3 sequence: CASSLVAMQAFF. The CDR3 DNA sequence: TGTGCCAGCAGCTTAGTGGCTATGCAAGCTTTCTTT.

Notes on this clonotype: This CDR3 is missing its conserved last phenylalanine or tryptophan, likely due to a read error. The chain recombines TRBV30 with TRBJ2-7; D perhaps matches TRBD2 (7 bases). Germline CDR1 GTSNPN, CDR2 SVGIG (reference sequence). This CDR3 is 18 amino acids long. V dropped 3 bases and J dropped 1 base, with 25 bases sitting between them. The CDR3: CAWSPSWGGLAESYEQYI. CDR3 coding DNA: TGTGCCTGGAGCCCCTCCTGGGGGGGGCTAGCGGAATCCTACGAGCAGTACATC.

This clonotype was seen many times. This chain links TRBV5-1 with TRBJ2-7, with D perhaps TRBD1 or TRBD2 (6 bases each). The CDR3 consists of 16 residues. Germline V gene lookup returns CDR1 SGHRS and CDR2 YFSETQ. Trimming stripped 4 bases from V and 0 bases from J, with 17 bases between. The CDR3 region is CASSVGGGGGSYEQYF. The CDR3 DNA reads as TGCGCCAGCAGCGTGGGGGGAGGAGGGGGCTCCTACGAGCAGTACTTC.

This clonotype occurred many times. The chain joins TRBV6-2 or TRBV6-3 to TRBJ2-3; no clear D gene. In germline, CDR1 is MNHEY, CDR2 SVGEGT. The CDR3 length is 14 residues. Trimming cost V 4 bases and J 2 bases, with 10 bases left between them. The CDR3 reads CASSSSGPTDTQYF. The DNA for the CDR3 is TGTGCCAGCAGTTCTAGTGGCCCCACAGATACGCAGTATTTT.

This clonotype was recorded at least ten times. The J gene is TRBJ2-4, the V gene TRBV14, with TRBD2 matching over 9 bases. This CDR3 comprises 24 residues. Looked up from germline, CDR1 is SGHDN and CDR2 is FVKESK. The J segment lost 0 bases and the V segment lost 0 bases, leaving 24 bases of the junction unmatched. The CDR3 DNA sequence: TGTGCCAGCAGCCAAGAGATCTCCTACTCCGGGACTAGCCCAACTAAGCTAGCCAAAAACATTCAGTACTTC. It is translated as CASSQEISYSGTSPTKLAKNIQYF. The full variable domain, rest sourced from reference TRBV14 and TRBJ2-4, is EAGVTQFPSHSVIEKGQTVTLRCDPISGHDNLYWYRRVMGKEIKFLLHFVKESKQDESGMPNNRFLAERTGGTYSTLKVQPAELEDSGVYFCASSQEISYSGTSPTKLAKNIQYFGAGTRLSVL.